The clone carrying this TCR beta chain was counted at least ten times. Its antigen is not identified. Regions amplified from RNA transcripts were the TCR beta CDR3 regions. HTBI primers were the set used in a first-round RT-PCR of the TCR CDR3. TCRdb re-called the multiplex PCR reads through MiXCR, storing one row per CDR3 protein. The data contain about 580,000 distinct CDR3 sequences, about 15% of them singletons. This specimen belongs to a study of T cells in Graves' hyperthyroidism and ophthalmopathy. Regarding the study as a whole: Most clonotypes that expanded in the thyroid above 0.001 also showed up in blood.

Trimming at V came to 0 bases and at J to 1 base, leaving 2 bases not matched to a gene. CDR1 and CDR2 (germline): SEHNR, FQNEAQ (reference sequence). CDR3 size: 16 residues. PBMCs stemmed from about 9.5 ml fresh peripheral blood. Sequences were obtained from blood. The chain uses TRBV7-9 and TRBJ2-3, with 9 bases that match TRBD1. The source of this sequence is a woman in her twenties or thirties with Graves' hyperthyroidism that later progressed to Graves' ophthalmopathy. The CDR3 DNA reads as TGTGCCAGCAGCTTAGCGGACAGGGGACGCACAGATACGCAGTATTTT. Its protein is CASSLADRGRTDTQYF. The whole variable domain, remainder taken from reference TRBV7-9 and TRBJ2-3, is DTGVSQNPRHKITKRGQNVTFRCDPISEHNRLYWYRQTLGQGPEFLTYFQNEAQLEKSRLLSDRFSAERPKGSFSTLEIQRTEQGDSAMYLCASSLADRGRTDTQYFGPGTRLTVL.